Shown below are 4 T cell receptor beta chains from a single sample sequenced in a study of T cells in localized non-small cell lung cancer (TCRdb year 2020). Receptors were amplified or captured by the immunoSEQ multiplex PCR assay. TCRdb stores this immuneACCESS table with in-frame sequences only. Part of the clones is absent; in the studies checked, under half of the shortfall reflects unresolved V genes, and no reason is known for the rest. Here the sample has roughly 13,000 clones; 89% occur a single time. The top ten clonotypes cover 2.7% of the sample. The starting material was peripheral blood mononuclear cells, obtained before any cancer treatment. These receptor sequences come from a man aged 40 to 70 with stage III lung adenocarcinoma.

About this clone: This same CDR3 is encoded by further DNA sequences in the sample. The chain recombines TRBV10-2 with TRBJ1-1, with D possibly matching TRBD1 (6 bases). V shed 7 bases and J shed 3 bases, with 15 bases lying between them. This CDR3 is 14 amino acids long. Germline V CDR1 and CDR2: WSHSY, SAAADI. The CDR3 sequence is CASMVVRGDTEAFF. CDR3 nucleotide sequence: TGCGCCAGCATGGTGGTCAGGGGCGACACTGAAGCTTTCTTT.

This chain joins TRBV2 and TRBJ2-3, with 7 bases identical to TRBD2. The CDR3 contains 15 residues. Germline loops: CDR1 SNHLY, CDR2 FYNNEI. V lost 5 bases and J lost 0; bases outside the gene matches: 5. Here the CDR3 reads CASSISGISTDTQYF. Here the CDR3 DNA reads TGTGCCAGCAGTATAAGCGGGATTAGCACAGATACGCAGTATTTT.

The chain is built from TRBV28 and TRBJ1-1, with a tentative D call TRBD1 (6 bases). Germline V gene data show CDR1 as MDHEN and CDR2 as SYDVKM. V lost 7 bases to trimming and J lost 5 bases, with 17 bases between them. The CDR3 loop spans 14 amino acids. CDR3 sequence: CASNGPGGRTEAFF. The CDR3 DNA is TGTGCCAGCAACGGGCCCGGGGGGCGGACTGAAGCTTTCTTT.

The J gene is TRBJ2-1, the V gene TRBV19, with D perhaps matching TRBD1 (5 bases). The CDR3 is 14 residues long. Trimming left V 4 bases short and J 8 bases short, with 15 bases between. Germline CDR1 reads LNHDA; CDR2 reads SQIVND (reference sequence). CDR3 in DNA: TGTGCCAGTAGTACCCGGACATGGTTCTATGAGCAGTTCTTC. This sequence encodes CASSTRTWFYEQFF. The complete variable domain, with remaining parts taken from reference TRBV19 and TRBJ2-1, reads DGGITQSPKYLFRKEGQNVTLSCEQNLNHDAMYWYRQDPGQGLRLIYYSQIVNDFQKGDIAEGYSVSREKKESFPLTVTSAQKNPTAFYLCASSTRTWFYEQFFGPGTRLTVL.